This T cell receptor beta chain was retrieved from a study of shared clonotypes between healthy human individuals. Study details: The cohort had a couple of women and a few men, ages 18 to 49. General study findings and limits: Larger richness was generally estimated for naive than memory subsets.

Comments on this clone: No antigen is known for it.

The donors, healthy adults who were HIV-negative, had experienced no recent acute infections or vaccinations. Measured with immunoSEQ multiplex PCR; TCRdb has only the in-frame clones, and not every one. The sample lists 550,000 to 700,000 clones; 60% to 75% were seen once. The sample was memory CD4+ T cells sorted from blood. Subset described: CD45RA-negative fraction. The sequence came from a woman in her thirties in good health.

CDR3 in DNA: TGTGCCAGCAGACCGAGTCCCGAGAGTGGCTACACCTTC. Amino acids: CASRPSPESGYTF. The rearrangement uses TRBV6-6 and TRBJ1-2; no reliable D call. Germline V gene sequence: CDR1 MNHNY, CDR2 SVGAGI (reference sequence). CDR3 length equals 13 residues. V was cut by 6 bases and J by 7 bases, with 15 bases left in between.